This T cell receptor (beta chain) originates from a study of T-cell memory formation after mild COVID-19. From the 5' RACE reads, TCRdb called clonotypes with MiXCR, one entry per CDR3 protein. Seen here are around 530,000 distinct CDR3 sequences, about 20% observed once, and the top ten hold roughly 9.1%. The V gene lost 0 bases and the J gene lost 4 bases, with 3 bases spanning the gap. Germline CDR1 and CDR2: SGHRS and YFSETQ. CDR3 length equals 12 residues. The rearrangement links TRBV5-1 to TRBJ2-3; D call uncertain. The specimen sequenced was PBMCs or a T cell subset sorted from them (not recorded which). This clonotype originated in an adult woman who had mild COVID-19 (a few samples of this study predate the infection). Cell type and time point are not known. DNA for the CDR3: TGCGCCAGCAGCTTGGACCCAGATACGCAGTATTTT. Its translation is CASSLDPDTQYF.